Below, 27 T cell receptor beta chains from the same sample are listed, as sequenced in a study of blood T cell repertoires in COVID-19. Generated by immunoSEQ multiplex PCR, the TCRdb table keeps only in-frame clones and is missing some. The sample comprises fewer than 200,000 clones, about 78% of which are singletons, and around a sixth rests with the top ten. The sample comprised PBMCs or T cells enriched from blood (not recorded which). These receptor sequences come from a woman aged 45-59 years who had recovered from COVID-19.

The rearrangement links TRBV6-2 or TRBV6-3 to TRBJ2-1, with 14 bases fitting TRBD2. V dropped 5 bases and J dropped 7; count of bases not matched to a gene: 13. Germline V CDR1 and CDR2: MNHEY, SVGEGT. This CDR3 is built from 18 residues. The CDR3 nucleotides are TGTGCCAGCAGTGCCGAGACTAGCGGGAGGGGAGGGTTTAATGAGCAGTTCTTC. Its protein is CASSAETSGRGGFNEQFF.

The V call is TRBV7-9, the J call TRBJ1-1; 10 bases fit TRBD1. The CDR3 is 16 amino acids. Losses at the gene ends were 5 bases for V and 6 bases for J; bases not matched to a gene: 12. Germline-derived CDR1 and CDR2 are SEHNR and FQNEAQ (reference sequence). CDR3 nucleotides: TGTGCCAGCAGCAAGAGGGGGACAGGGGAAAGCGCTGAAGCTTTCTTT. It codes for CASSKRGTGESAEAFF.

This clone was observed a single time. The chain combines TRBV7-6 with TRBJ2-6, with 9 bases identical to TRBD1. CDR3 length: 18 residues. V was clipped by 4 bases and J by 1 base; unmatched bases: 8. Per germline, CDR1 SGHVS and CDR2 FNYEAQ. CDR3: CASSSGQGFVSGANVLTF. The CDR3 DNA is TGTGCCAGCAGCTCGGGACAGGGTTTTGTTTCTGGGGCCAACGTCCTGACTTTC.

This clone was observed a few times. The chain uses TRBV2 and TRBJ1-3, with 9 bases aligning to TRBD1. V gave up 6 bases and J gave up 4 bases; unmatched junction bases: 16. The CDR3 spans 18 residues. In germline, CDR1 is SNHLY, CDR2 FYNNEI. CDR3 amino acids: CASSRYERTGVAGNTIYF. The CDR3 nucleotides read TGTGCCAGCAGCCGTTACGAAAGGACAGGGGTGGCGGGAAACACCATATATTTT.

The V and J genes are TRBV11-3 and TRBJ2-1, with 8 bases fitting TRBD2. Germline CDR1 reads SGHNT; CDR2 reads YENEEA. V lost 4 bases and J lost 10; bases outside the gene matches: 15. This CDR3 comprises 16 residues. In DNA form, the CDR3 reads TGTGCCAGCAGCTCGGGGGGGGCGGGACTAGTCTCGGAGCAGTTCTTC. Its translation is CASSSGGAGLVSEQFF. The full variable domain, in which reference TRBV11-3 and TRBJ2-1 provide the parts outside the CDR3, is EAGVVQSPRYKIIEKKQPVAFWCNPISGHNTLYWYLQNLGQGPELLIRYENEEAVDDSQLPKDRFSAERLKGVDSTLKIQPAELGDSAVYLCASSSGGAGLVSEQFFGPGTRLTVL.

The chain links TRBV28 to TRBJ1-2, with TRBD1 matching 9 bases. J was trimmed by 8 bases and V by 6 bases; bases with no gene match: 16. There are 16 residues in the CDR3. Looked up from germline, CDR1 is MDHEN and CDR2 is SYDVKM. CDR3 in amino acids: CASSLPGQGVLRGYTF. In DNA, the CDR3 is TGTGCCAGCAGCTTGCCGGGACAGGGAGTCCTCCGAGGCTACACCTTC.

DNA for the CDR3: TGCGCCAGCAGCCAAGAATACGGGGGCGAGCAGTACTTC. This codes for CASSQEYGGEQYF. The chain employs TRBV4-3 and TRBJ2-7, with a possible D match to TRBD2 (6 bases). The CDR3 has 13 residues. CDR1 and CDR2 from the germline V gene are LGHNA and YSLEER. V dropped 0 bases and J dropped 6 bases, with 9 bases sitting between them.

This clone appeared a few times. The same CDR3 is also encoded by other DNA sequences in this sample. The rearrangement joins TRBV11-1 to TRBJ1-2, with 10 positions matching TRBD1. Trimming at V came to 4 bases and at J to 5 bases, leaving 7 bases not matched to a gene. The germline CDR1 and CDR2 sequences are SGHAT and FQDESV (reference sequence). This CDR3 has 15 amino acids. The CDR3 region has the DNA TGTGCCAGCAGCTCTCGACAGGGGGCCCTTTATGGCTACACCTTC. Protein: CASSSRQGALYGYTF.

The rearrangement joins TRBV6-1 to TRBJ2-5; no firm D call. Germline V gene sequence: CDR1 MNHNS, CDR2 SASEGT. With 3 bases removed from V and 4 bases from J, the gap between germline ends came to 6 bases. The CDR3 totals 12 residues. CDR3 DNA: TGTGCCAGCAGTGAGTTTAGAGAGACCCAGTACTTC. This gives the protein CASSEFRETQYF.

The genes are TRBV28 and TRBJ2-5; possible D gene TRBD1, 8 bases. Trimming removed 1 base from V and 2 bases from J, with 29 bases in between. The CDR3 is made up of 21 amino acids. Germline loops: CDR1 MDHEN, CDR2 SYDVKM. This CDR3 is CASSLSWAFWKTGEGQETQYF. CDR3 coding DNA: TGTGCCAGCAGTTTATCCTGGGCATTTTGGAAGACAGGGGAGGGACAAGAGACCCAGTACTTC.

With respect to this clone: Distinct nucleotide sequences in the sample also encode this CDR3. The rearrangement joins TRBV5-4 to TRBJ2-7, with D possibly being TRBD1 (8 bases). There are 13 residues in the CDR3. The V and J ends lost 1 base and 5 bases respectively, with 10 bases between them. CDR1 and CDR2 (germline): SGHNT, YYREEE (reference sequence). CDR3: CASSLTGGDEQYF. The CDR3 DNA is TGTGCCAGCAGCTTGACAGGGGGGGACGAGCAGTACTTC.

The V call is TRBV20-1, the J call TRBJ2-5, with 8 bases that match TRBD2. Losses at the gene ends were 5 bases for V and 7 bases for J; bases not matched to a gene: 3. Germline values: CDR1 DFQATT, CDR2 SNEGSKA (reference sequence). This CDR3 comprises 11 residues. The CDR3 loop is CSAGTSSTQYF. CDR3 sequence (DNA): TGCAGTGCTGGGACTAGTTCGACCCAGTACTTC.

A remark on this clone: At one boundary the junction diverges from the germline segment, which might be a read error. This chain uses TRBV11-1 with TRBJ2-7; 11 nucleotides agree with TRBD1. The CDR3 is 16 amino acids. CDR1 is SGHAT, CDR2 FQDESV, per germline (reference sequence). Here the CDR3 reads CASSLARGQGDYEQYF. CDR3 DNA: TGTGCCAGCAGCCTAGCGAGGGGACAGGGGGATTACGAGCAGTACTTC.

The J gene is TRBJ1-1, the V gene TRBV18; 7 bases align to TRBD1. The V segment lost 4 bases and the J segment 0 bases; nucleotides outside the gene matches: 17. The CDR3 consists of 19 residues. Germline-derived CDR1 and CDR2 are KGHSH and LQKENI. The CDR3 reads CASSRGNLGTAKMNTEAFF. CDR3 sequence (DNA): TGTGCCAGCTCACGAGGAAATCTTGGGACAGCTAAAATGAACACTGAAGCTTTCTTT. The full variable domain, its missing parts supplied by reference TRBV18 and TRBJ1-1, is NAGVMQNPRHLVRRRGQEARLRCSPMKGHSHVYWYRQLPEEGLKFMVYLQKENIIDESGMPKERFSAEFPKEGPSILRIQQVVRGDSAAYFCASSRGNLGTAKMNTEAFFGQGTRLTVV.

The V call is TRBV6-8, the J call TRBJ2-4; the D gene is possibly TRBD2 (5 bases). V was shortened by 0 bases and J by 7 bases, with 16 bases between the two germline ends. The CDR3 totals 16 residues. The germline V gene encodes CDR1 MNHGY and CDR2 SAAAGT. The CDR3 here is CASSYSSRPRRNIQYF. CDR3 DNA sequence: TGTGCCAGCAGTTACTCGAGTAGACCGAGGAGGAACATTCAGTACTTC.

This chain joins TRBV28 and TRBJ2-7; D is ambiguous. Germline assignment: CDR1 MDHEN and CDR2 SYDVKM. This CDR3 comprises 15 residues. Trimming took off 6 bases at V and 2 bases at J, with 17 bases between the two ends. The chain's CDR3 is CASSPRVGTTYEQYF. As DNA, the CDR3 is TGTGCCAGCAGCCCACGGGTCGGTACTACCTACGAGCAGTACTTC.

J is TRBJ2-3 and V is TRBV25-1; TRBD2 agrees at 15 bases. Germline V gene data show CDR1 as MGHDK and CDR2 as SYGVNS. The CDR3 spans 18 residues. The J segment lost 1 base and the V segment lost 4 bases, leaving 6 bases of the junction unmatched. The CDR3 here is CASSVGLAGGPGTDTQYF. DNA for the CDR3: TGTGCCAGCAGTGTAGGACTAGCGGGAGGGCCGGGCACAGATACGCAGTATTTT.

The rearrangement links TRBV19 to TRBJ1-3; D is uncertain. The CDR3 is 16 residues long. Germline V gene sequence: CDR1 LNHDA, CDR2 SQIVND (reference sequence). V lost 5 bases and J 0 bases, leaving 14 bases between the germline ends. CDR3 coding DNA: TGTGCCAGTAGTGCCCGACGACGGAGCTCTGGAAACACCATATATTTT. It yields the protein CASSARRRSSGNTIYF.

Here the CDR3 reads CASSLDGQGLTNEKLFF. The CDR3 coding sequence is TGTGCCAGCAGCTTGGATGGGCAGGGGCTGACTAATGAAAAACTGTTTTTT. The rearrangement uses TRBV5-4 and TRBJ1-4; tentative D call: TRBD1 (6 bases). The CDR3 loop spans 17 amino acids. The germline gives CDR1 SGHNT, CDR2 YYREEE (reference sequence). V shed 0 bases and J shed 2 bases, with 14 bases lying between them.

The rearrangement joins TRBV7-2 to TRBJ2-7; 11 bases align to TRBD2. The CDR3 is 15 residues long. With 3 bases clipped from V and 9 bases from J, the junction kept 10 bases outside the gene matches. Germline lookup yields CDR1 SGHTA and CDR2 FQGNSA. The CDR3 DNA is TGTGCCAGCAGCTTGGATGGGACTAGCGGAGTCAGGCAGTACTTC. This sequence encodes CASSLDGTSGVRQYF.

The rearrangement uses TRBV7-2 and TRBJ2-6; D unresolved. Germline V CDR1 and CDR2: SGHTA, FQGNSA. V was cut by 5 bases and J by 4 bases, with 12 bases left in between. The CDR3 has 15 amino acids. CDR3 region: CASSGLAGGANVLTF. CDR3 coding DNA: TGTGCCAGCAGCGGCCTGGCAGGCGGGGCCAACGTCCTGACTTTC.

The chain links TRBV6-5 to TRBJ1-3, with D possibly matching TRBD1 (5 bases). Trimming removed 6 bases from V and 2 bases from J, with 14 bases in between. The germline V gene has CDR1 MNHEY and CDR2 SVGAGI. CDR3 length: 15 amino acids. The CDR3 region is CASRAGEEAGNTIYF. CDR3 nucleotide sequence: TGTGCCAGCAGAGCGGGGGAAGAAGCTGGAAACACCATATATTTT.

This clone was counted between two and nine times. The chain couples TRBV5-1 to TRBJ2-3, with D tentatively TRBD1 (5 bases). The V and J ends lost 0 bases and 4 bases respectively, with 12 bases between them. This CDR3 region has 15 residues. Looked up from germline, CDR1 is SGHRS and CDR2 is YFSETQ. CDR3 residues: CASSLEGMGADTQYF. CDR3 coding DNA: TGCGCCAGCAGCTTGGAGGGGATGGGCGCAGATACGCAGTATTTT. The entire variable domain, with the rest obtained from reference TRBV5-1 and TRBJ2-3, is as follows: KAGVTQTPRYLIKTRGQQVTLSCSPISGHRSVSWYQQTPGQGLQFLFEYFSETQRNKGNFPGRFSGRQFSNSRSEMNVSTLELGDSALYLCASSLEGMGADTQYFGPGTRLTVL.

The sample holds a few counts of this clone. CDR3 sequence (DNA): TGTGCCAGCAGCTCCGATCTTAGTAATTCACCCCTCCACTTT. Its translation is CASSSDLSNSPLHF. V is TRBV7-9 and J is TRBJ1-6; no reliable D call. CDR1 is SEHNR and CDR2 is FQNEAQ in the germline V gene (reference sequence). V was trimmed by 4 bases and J by 6 bases, leaving 10 bases between them. CDR3 size: 14 residues.

The rearrangement uses TRBV27 and TRBJ2-1; weak D call: TRBD1 (6 bases). With 5 bases removed from V and 8 bases from J, the gap between germline ends came to 13 bases. This CDR3 region has 13 residues. CDR1 is MNHEY, CDR2 SMNVEV, per germline (reference sequence). CDR3 DNA sequence: TGTGCCAGCAGTCTTGGGACATTCTATGAGCAGTTCTTC. Translating it yields CASSLGTFYEQFF.

V and J are TRBV28 and TRBJ2-4; D is perhaps TRBD1 (5 bases). V lost 6 bases and J lost 1, with 13 bases in between. This CDR3 has 15 residues. Germline CDR1 MDHEN, CDR2 SYDVKM. CDR3 nucleotides: TGTGCCAGCAGGTCAGGGCCCGGGGCCAAAAACATTCAGTACTTC. Translating it yields CASRSGPGAKNIQYF.

The V gene is TRBV28, the J gene TRBJ1-4, with 9 bases that match TRBD1. The CDR3 sequence is 13 residues long. J gave up 8 bases and V 6 bases, and 4 bases lay outside the gene matches. Germline assignment: CDR1 MDHEN and CDR2 SYDVKM. The CDR3 is CASSGQGWEKLFF. CDR3 DNA: TGTGCCAGCAGCGGACAGGGGTGGGAAAAACTGTTTTTT.